This TCR beta chain was captured in a study of technical replicates of blood from a handful of donors (dated by TCRdb to 2017 to 2019). The CDR3 runs 16 amino acids, cysteine and phenylalanine included. This entry keeps only the CDR3 DNA: 48 bases, framed from base 1. After removal of 2 bases from V and 3 bases from J, the junction retains 10 bases not matched to a gene. CDR1 SGHRS and CDR2 YFSETQ are derived from the germline V gene. The library was produced with the immunoSEQ multiplex PCR assay. TCRdb stores this immuneACCESS table with in-frame sequences only. Part of the clones is absent; in the studies checked, under half of the shortfall reflects unresolved V genes, and no reason is known for the rest. In this sample the table shows almost 85,000 clones, 97% of which occur a single time. Over 0.15% of the sample comes from the top ten. On this clone itself: The antigen this receptor binds is unknown. No base quality information exists; no much larger clone differs at one position.

The sample consisted of T cells isolated from PBMCs. This TCR was sampled from a human donor in good health. Here the chain combines TRBV5-1 and TRBJ2-5; TRBD2 agrees with 7 junctional bases. This receptor carries the CDR3 CASSFRVTGGEETQYF. The nucleotide sequence is TGCGCCAGCAGCTTCAGGGTAACGGGGGGAGAAGAGACCCAGTACTTC.